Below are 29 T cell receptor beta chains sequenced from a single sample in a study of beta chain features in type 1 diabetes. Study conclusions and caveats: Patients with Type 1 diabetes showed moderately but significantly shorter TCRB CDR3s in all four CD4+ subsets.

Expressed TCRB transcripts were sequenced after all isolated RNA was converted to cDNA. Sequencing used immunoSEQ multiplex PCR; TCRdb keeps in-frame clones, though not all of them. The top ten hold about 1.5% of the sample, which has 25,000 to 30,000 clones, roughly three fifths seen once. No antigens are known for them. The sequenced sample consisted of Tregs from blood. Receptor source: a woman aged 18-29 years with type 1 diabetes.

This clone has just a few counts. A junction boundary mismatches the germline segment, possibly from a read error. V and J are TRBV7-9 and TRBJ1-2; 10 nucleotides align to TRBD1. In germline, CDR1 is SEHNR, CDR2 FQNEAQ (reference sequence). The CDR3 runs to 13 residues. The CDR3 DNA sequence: TGTGCCAGCAGCCCCAACCCCTGGACAGGGGGATCCTTC. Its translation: CASSPNPWTGGSF.

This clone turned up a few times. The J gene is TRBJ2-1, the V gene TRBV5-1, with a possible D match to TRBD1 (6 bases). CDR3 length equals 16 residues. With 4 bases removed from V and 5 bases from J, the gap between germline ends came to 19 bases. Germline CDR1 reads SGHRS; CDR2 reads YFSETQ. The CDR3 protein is CASSLTQRGFNNEQFF. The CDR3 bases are TGCGCCAGCAGCCTGACACAAAGGGGGTTTAACAATGAGCAGTTCTTC.

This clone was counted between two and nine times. CDR3 in amino acids: CASSIPLAGPYNEQFF. CDR3 DNA: TGCGCCAGCAGCATCCCTTTAGCGGGCCCCTACAATGAGCAGTTCTTC. The genes are TRBV5-1 and TRBJ2-1; 7 bases agree with TRBD2. The ends lost 4 bases at V and 2 bases at J; junction bases unmatched: 9. Germline-derived CDR1 and CDR2 are SGHRS and YFSETQ. The CDR3 has 16 residues.

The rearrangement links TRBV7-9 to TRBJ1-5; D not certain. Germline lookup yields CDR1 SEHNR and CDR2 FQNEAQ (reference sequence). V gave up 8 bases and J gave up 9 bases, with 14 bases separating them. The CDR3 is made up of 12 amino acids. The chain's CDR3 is CASSDSRGPQHF. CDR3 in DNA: TGTGCCAGCTCTGATTCTCGGGGGCCCCAGCATTTT.

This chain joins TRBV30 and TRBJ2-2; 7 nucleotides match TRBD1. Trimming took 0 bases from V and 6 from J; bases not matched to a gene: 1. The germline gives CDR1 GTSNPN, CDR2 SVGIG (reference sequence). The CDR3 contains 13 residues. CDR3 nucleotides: TGTGCCTGGAGTGTACAGGGGTCCGGGGAGCTGTTTTTT. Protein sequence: CAWSVQGSGELFF.

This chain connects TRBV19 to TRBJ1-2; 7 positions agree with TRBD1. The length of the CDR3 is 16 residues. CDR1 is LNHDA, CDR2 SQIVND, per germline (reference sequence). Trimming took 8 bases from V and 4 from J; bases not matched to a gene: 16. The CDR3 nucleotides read TGTGCCAGTTGGGACAGTGGGGGGACTCGGAGCTATGGCTACACCTTC. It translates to CASWDSGGTRSYGYTF.

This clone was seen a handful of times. CDR3 sequence (DNA): TGTGCCAGTAGTATAATTATAGCGTCTGGGGCCAACGTCCTGACTTTC. Its protein is CASSIIIASGANVLTF. The chain has TRBV19 and TRBJ2-6, with D perhaps matching TRBD2 (5 bases). Trimming cost V 2 bases and J 1 base, with 9 bases left between them. CDR3 length: 16 amino acids. Germline-derived CDR1 and CDR2 are LNHDA and SQIVND (reference sequence).

The CDR3 region has the DNA TGTGCCAGCAGTCGTAGCGGGAGCCGTGGAGAGACCCAGTACTTC. Encoded protein: CASSRSGSRGETQYF. The chain has TRBV2 and TRBJ2-5, with TRBD2 matching over 9 bases. The CDR3 sequence is 15 residues long. V was pared by 5 bases and J by 4 bases, with 8 bases of the junction left unmatched. Germline CDR1 reads SNHLY; CDR2 reads FYNNEI.

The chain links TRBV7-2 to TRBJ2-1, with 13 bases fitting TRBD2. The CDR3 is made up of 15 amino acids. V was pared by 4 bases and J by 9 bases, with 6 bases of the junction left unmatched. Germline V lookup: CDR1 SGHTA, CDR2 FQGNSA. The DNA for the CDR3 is TGTGCCAGCAGCTCTACTAGCGGGAGGGGTGGTGAGCAGTTCTTC. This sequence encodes CASSSTSGRGGEQFF.

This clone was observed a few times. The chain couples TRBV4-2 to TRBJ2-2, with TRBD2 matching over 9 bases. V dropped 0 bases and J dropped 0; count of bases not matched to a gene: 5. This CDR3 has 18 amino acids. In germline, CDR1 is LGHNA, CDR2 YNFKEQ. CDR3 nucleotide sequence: TGTGCCAGCAGCCAAGAAAGGCTAGCGGGACCGAACACCGGGGAGCTGTTTTTT. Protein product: CASSQERLAGPNTGELFF.

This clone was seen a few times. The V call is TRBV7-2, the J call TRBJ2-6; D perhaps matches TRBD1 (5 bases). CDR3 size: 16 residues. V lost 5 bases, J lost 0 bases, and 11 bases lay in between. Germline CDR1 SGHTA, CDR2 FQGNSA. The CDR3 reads CASSPGHTSGANVLTF. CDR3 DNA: TGTGCCAGCAGCCCCGGACACACCTCTGGGGCCAACGTCCTGACTTTC.

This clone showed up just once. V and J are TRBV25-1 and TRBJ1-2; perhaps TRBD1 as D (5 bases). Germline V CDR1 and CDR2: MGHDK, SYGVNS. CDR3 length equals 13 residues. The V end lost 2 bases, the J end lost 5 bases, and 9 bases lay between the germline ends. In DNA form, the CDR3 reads TGTGCCAGCAGTGAAGACAGAAGTTATGGCTACACCTTC. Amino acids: CASSEDRSYGYTF.

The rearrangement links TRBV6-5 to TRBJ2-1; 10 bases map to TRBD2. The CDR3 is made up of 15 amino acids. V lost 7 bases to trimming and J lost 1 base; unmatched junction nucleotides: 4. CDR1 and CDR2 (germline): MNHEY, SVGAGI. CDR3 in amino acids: CASNKLAGSYNEQFF. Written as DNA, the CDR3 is TGTGCCAGCAATAAACTAGCGGGGTCCTACAATGAGCAGTTCTTC.

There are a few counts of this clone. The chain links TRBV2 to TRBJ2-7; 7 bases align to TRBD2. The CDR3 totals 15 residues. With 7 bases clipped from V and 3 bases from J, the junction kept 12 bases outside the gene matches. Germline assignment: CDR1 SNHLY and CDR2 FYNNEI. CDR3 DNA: TGTGCCAGCAAGCGGGACTCCGGGGGAGGCTACGAGCAGTACGTC. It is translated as CASKRDSGGGYEQYV.

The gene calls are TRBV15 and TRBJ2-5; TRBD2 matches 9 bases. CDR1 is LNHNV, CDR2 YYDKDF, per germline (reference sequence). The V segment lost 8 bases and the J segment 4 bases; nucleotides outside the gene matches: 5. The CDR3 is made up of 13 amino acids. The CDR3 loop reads CATSLAGAETQYF. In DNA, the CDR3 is TGTGCCACCTCGTTAGCGGGAGCAGAGACCCAGTACTTC.

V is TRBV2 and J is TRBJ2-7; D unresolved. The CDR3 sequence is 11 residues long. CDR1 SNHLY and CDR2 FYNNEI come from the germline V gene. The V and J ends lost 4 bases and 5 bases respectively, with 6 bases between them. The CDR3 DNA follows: TGTGCCAGCAGTGTCCGCGACGAGCAGTACTTC. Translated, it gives CASSVRDEQYF.

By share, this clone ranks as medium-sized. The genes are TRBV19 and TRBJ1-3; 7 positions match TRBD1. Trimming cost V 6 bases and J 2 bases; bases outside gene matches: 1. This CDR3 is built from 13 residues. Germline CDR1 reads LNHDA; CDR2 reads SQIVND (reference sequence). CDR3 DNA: TGTGCCAGTAGGACAGGGACTGGAAACACCATATATTTT. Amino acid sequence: CASRTGTGNTIYF.

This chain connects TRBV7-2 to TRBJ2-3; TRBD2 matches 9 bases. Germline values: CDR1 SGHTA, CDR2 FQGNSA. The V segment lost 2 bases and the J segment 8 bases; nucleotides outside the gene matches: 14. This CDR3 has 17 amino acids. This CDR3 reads CASSLLGLAGPSATQYF. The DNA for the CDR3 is TGTGCCAGCAGCTTATTAGGGCTAGCGGGACCCTCCGCTACGCAGTATTTT.

The CDR3 loop is CASSFTGTGNRPQHF. Written as DNA, the CDR3 is TGTGCCAGCAGCTTTACCGGGACAGGGAATCGACCCCAGCATTTT. This rearrangement joins TRBV7-2 to TRBJ1-5; the match to TRBD1 covers 9 bases. The CDR3 runs 15 residues. V gave up 3 bases and J gave up 10 bases; unmatched junction bases: 10. In germline, CDR1 is SGHTA, CDR2 FQGNSA. Filled out from reference TRBV7-2 and TRBJ1-5, the complete variable domain reads GAGVSQSPSNKVTEKGKDVELRCDPISGHTALYWYRQSLGQGLEFLIYFQGNSAPDKSGLPSDRFSAERTGGSVSTLTIQRTQQEDSAVYLCASSFTGTGNRPQHFGDGTRLSIL.

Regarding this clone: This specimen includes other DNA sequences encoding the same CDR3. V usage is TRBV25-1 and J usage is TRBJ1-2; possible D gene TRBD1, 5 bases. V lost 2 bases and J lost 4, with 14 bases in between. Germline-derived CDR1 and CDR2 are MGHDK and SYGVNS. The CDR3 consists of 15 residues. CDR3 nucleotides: TGTGCCAGCAGTGAAGAAAGGGGTCTGACCTATGGCTACACCTTC. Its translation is CASSEERGLTYGYTF.

The CDR3 DNA sequence: TGTGCCTGGAGTGCCGGAGGGAGGGGGAAGTATGAGCAGTTCTTC. Translating it yields CAWSAGGRGKYEQFF. This rearrangement joins TRBV30 to TRBJ2-1; the D gene is possibly TRBD2 (7 bases). Trimming shortened V by 1 base and J by 8 bases, and 18 bases separated the two germline ends. The CDR3 loop spans 15 amino acids. CDR1 is GTSNPN and CDR2 is SVGIG in the germline V gene (reference sequence).

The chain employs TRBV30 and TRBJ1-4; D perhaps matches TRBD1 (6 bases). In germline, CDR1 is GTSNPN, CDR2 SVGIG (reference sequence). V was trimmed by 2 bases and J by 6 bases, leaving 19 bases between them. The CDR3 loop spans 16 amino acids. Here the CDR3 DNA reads TGTGCCTGGAGTCCCCTAAGTGACAGGAATCATGAAAAACTGTTTTTT. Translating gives CAWSPLSDRNHEKLFF.

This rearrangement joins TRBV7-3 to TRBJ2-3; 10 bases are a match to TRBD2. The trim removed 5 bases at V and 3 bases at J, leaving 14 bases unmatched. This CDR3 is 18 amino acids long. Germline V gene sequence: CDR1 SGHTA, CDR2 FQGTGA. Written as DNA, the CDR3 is TGTGCCAGCAGCCGATACGGGGGTAGCGGGAGGCGTACAGATACGCAGTATTTT. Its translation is CASSRYGGSGRRTDTQYF.

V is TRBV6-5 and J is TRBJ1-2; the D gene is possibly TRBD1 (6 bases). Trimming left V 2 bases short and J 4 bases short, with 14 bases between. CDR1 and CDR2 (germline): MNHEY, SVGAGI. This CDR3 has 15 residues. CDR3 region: CASSYQTEGGYGYTF. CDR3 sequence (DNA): TGTGCCAGCAGTTACCAGACGGAAGGGGGCTATGGCTACACCTTC.

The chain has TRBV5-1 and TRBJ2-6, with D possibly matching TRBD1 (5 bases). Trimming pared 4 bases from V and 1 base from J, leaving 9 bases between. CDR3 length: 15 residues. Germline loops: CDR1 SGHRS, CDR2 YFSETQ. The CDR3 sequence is CASSDKGSGANVLTF. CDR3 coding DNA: TGCGCCAGCAGCGATAAGGGGTCTGGGGCCAACGTCCTGACTTTC.

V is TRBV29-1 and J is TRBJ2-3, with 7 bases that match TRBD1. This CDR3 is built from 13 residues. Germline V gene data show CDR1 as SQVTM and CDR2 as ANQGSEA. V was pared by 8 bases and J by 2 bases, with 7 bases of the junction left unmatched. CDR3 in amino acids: CSIRQGATDTQYF. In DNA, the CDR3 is TGCAGCATCCGACAGGGTGCCACAGATACGCAGTATTTT.

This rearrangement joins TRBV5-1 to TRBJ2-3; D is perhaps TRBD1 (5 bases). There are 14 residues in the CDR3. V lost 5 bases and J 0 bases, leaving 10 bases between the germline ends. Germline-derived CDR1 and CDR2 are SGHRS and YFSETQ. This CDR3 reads CASRSQGSTDTQYF. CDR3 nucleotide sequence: TGCGCCAGCAGAAGTCAGGGAAGCACAGATACGCAGTATTTT.

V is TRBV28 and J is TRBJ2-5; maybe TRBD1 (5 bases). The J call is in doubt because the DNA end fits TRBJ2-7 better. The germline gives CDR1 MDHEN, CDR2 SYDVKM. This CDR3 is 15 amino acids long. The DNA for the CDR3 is TGTGCCAGCAGTTTTCTCGCAGGGAAGACCTACGAGCAGTACTTC. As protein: CASSFLAGKTYEQYF.

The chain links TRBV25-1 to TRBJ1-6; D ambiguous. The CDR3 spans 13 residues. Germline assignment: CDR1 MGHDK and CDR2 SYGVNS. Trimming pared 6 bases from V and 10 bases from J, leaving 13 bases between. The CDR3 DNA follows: TGTGCCAGCAGACTTCTCCTAGAGTCACCCCTCCACTTT. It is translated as CASRLLLESPLHF.